Below are 22 T cell receptor beta chains sequenced from a single sample in a study of blood T cell repertoires in COVID-19. Assay used: immunoSEQ multiplex PCR; TCRdb lists only in-frame clones, some missing. The data show 100,000 to 130,000 clones, 70% to 90% seen once. What was sequenced was peripheral blood. These receptors originate from a man aged 40-55 years with active or convalescent COVID-19.

This chain uses TRBV27 with TRBJ2-1, with D possibly TRBD1 on 6 matching bases. The CDR3 has 13 amino acids. Looked up from germline, CDR1 is MNHEY and CDR2 is SMNVEV (reference sequence). V lost 3 bases, J lost 4 bases, and 7 bases lay in between. The CDR3: CASSFRGYNEQFF. DNA of the CDR3: TGTGCCAGCAGTTTTAGGGGGTACAATGAGCAGTTCTTC.

This chain links TRBV2 with TRBJ1-2; the match to TRBD1 covers 7 bases. J was trimmed by 0 bases and V by 6 bases; bases with no gene match: 4. Germline-derived CDR1 and CDR2 are SNHLY and FYNNEI. The CDR3 covers 14 residues. Written as DNA, the CDR3 is TGTGCCAGCAGACAGGGGAACGCTAACTATGGCTACACCTTC. This sequence encodes CASRQGNANYGYTF.

The rearrangement links TRBV28 to TRBJ1-1; no reliable D call. Germline loops: CDR1 MDHEN, CDR2 SYDVKM. V gave up 7 bases and J gave up 0 bases, with 3 bases separating them. CDR3 length equals 11 residues. CDR3 bases: TGTGCCAGCACAGTGAACACTGAAGCTTTCTTT. Protein: CASTVNTEAFF. The variable domain in full, completed from reference TRBV28 and TRBJ1-1, reads DVKVTQSSRYLVKRTGEKVFLECVQDMDHENMFWYRQDPGLGLRLIYFSYDVKMKEKGDIPEGYSVSREKKERFSLILESASTNQTSMYLCASTVNTEAFFGQGTRLTVV.

The CDR3 DNA reads as TGTGCCAGCAGTCAGACATATCGCTACGAGCAGTACTTC. Its translation: CASSQTYRYEQYF. J is TRBJ2-7 and V is TRBV6-2 or TRBV6-3; D gene ambiguous. CDR1 and CDR2 (germline): MNHEY, SVGEGT. V was trimmed by 5 bases and J by 3 bases, leaving 11 bases between them. The CDR3 length is 13 residues.

This chain uses TRBV7-2 with TRBJ2-3; 12 bases map to TRBD2. V trimming: 4 bases; J trimming: 5 bases; junction bases outside the gene matches: 10. Germline V gene lookup returns CDR1 SGHTA and CDR2 FQGNSA. The CDR3 spans 17 residues. The CDR3, as DNA: TGTGCCAGCAGCTCCGGACTAGCGGGAAAGAAAGGAGATACGCAGTATTTT. The encoded protein is CASSSGLAGKKGDTQYF.

The chain couples TRBV11-2 to TRBJ2-7; TRBD2 agrees at 11 bases. The CDR3 totals 15 residues. V lost 3 bases and J lost 3; bases outside the gene matches: 4. The germline gives CDR1 SGHAT, CDR2 FQNNGV. CDR3 DNA: TGTGCCAGCAGCTTGGGACTAGCGGATATCTACGAGCAGTACTTC. It is translated as CASSLGLADIYEQYF.

In this sample, this clone turned up a few times. This sequence joins TRBV7-3 and TRBJ2-1; no reliable D call. The germline gives CDR1 SGHTA, CDR2 FQGTGA. CDR3 length equals 11 residues. V was shortened by 2 bases and J by 9 bases, with 5 bases between the two germline ends. CDR3 sequence: CASSLYGEQFF. The CDR3 DNA reads as TGTGCCAGCAGCTTATACGGTGAGCAGTTCTTC. The whole variable domain, remainder taken from reference TRBV7-3 and TRBJ2-1, is GAGVSQTPSNKVTEKGKYVELRCDPISGHTALYWYRQSLGQGPEFLIYFQGTGAADDSGLPNDRFFAVRPEGSVSTLKIQRTERGDSAVYLCASSLYGEQFFGPGTRLTVL.

J is TRBJ1-5 and V is TRBV28, with 7 nucleotides matching TRBD1. The J segment lost 4 bases and the V segment lost 6 bases, leaving 9 bases of the junction unmatched. Per the germline V gene, CDR1 is MDHEN and CDR2 is SYDVKM. The CDR3 length is 15 residues. CDR3 in DNA: TGTGCCAGCAGCCAGATAGGACAGGATAATCAGCCCCAGCATTTT. Its protein is CASSQIGQDNQPQHF.

This clone showed up just a few times. The chain recombines TRBV6-5 with TRBJ2-7; weak D call: TRBD2 (6 bases). CDR1 MNHEY and CDR2 SVGAGI come from the germline V gene. This CDR3 is 15 amino acids long. Trimming shortened V by 6 bases and J by 0 bases, and 15 bases separated the two germline ends. The CDR3 coding sequence is TGTGCCAGCAGAGGAGGCGGGACCAGCTCCTACGAGCAGTACTTC. Translation gives CASRGGGTSSYEQYF.

The chain has TRBV4-3 and TRBJ1-2, with no clear D. V lost 4 bases and J 6 bases, leaving 18 bases between the germline ends. This CDR3 comprises 15 residues. Germline V CDR1 and CDR2: LGHNA, YSLEER. CDR3 DNA: TGCGCCAGCAGCCGAGGGATTTCGGTTCGGGATGGCTACACCTTC. Translated: CASSRGISVRDGYTF.

The chain carries TRBV27 and TRBJ1-1, with D possibly matching TRBD1 (5 bases). The V gene's germline CDR1 is MNHEY and CDR2 SMNVEV (reference sequence). V was trimmed by 0 bases and J by 11 bases, leaving 16 bases between them. The CDR3 is 14 residues long. CDR3 loop: CASSLSRQGQRAFF. The CDR3 DNA is TGTGCCAGCAGTTTATCGAGGCAGGGCCAGAGGGCTTTCTTT.

This clone is a singleton in its sample. V gene TRBV7-3 combines with J gene TRBJ2-1; D is ambiguous. Trimming removed 4 bases at V and 6 bases at J, with 13 bases between. Germline assignment: CDR1 SGHTA and CDR2 FQGTGA. CDR3 length: 14 residues. CDR3 bases: TGTGCCAGCAGCTCCGGTAGTAGTGCCAATGAGCAGTTCTTC. Protein: CASSSGSSANEQFF.

This clone was detected a few times. The gene calls are TRBV9 and TRBJ1-3; tentative D call: TRBD1 (6 bases). The CDR3 is 17 residues long. The V end lost 3 bases, the J end lost 0 bases, and 16 bases lay between the germline ends. Per germline, CDR1 SGDLS and CDR2 YYNGEE. The CDR3 loop reads CASSDHSDRSSGNTIYF. CDR3 nucleotides: TGTGCCAGCAGCGATCACTCAGACAGGAGCTCTGGAAACACCATATATTTT.

The V call is TRBV9, the J call TRBJ2-7; 9 bases align to TRBD2. The CDR3 sequence is 16 residues long. After removal of 3 bases from V and 2 bases from J, the junction contained 9 bases not matched to a gene. Germline V gene sequence: CDR1 SGDLS, CDR2 YYNGEE. The DNA for the CDR3 is TGTGCCAGCAGCGCGGCGGGAGGGCCCTGGACCTACGAGCAGTACTTC. It yields the protein CASSAAGGPWTYEQYF.

The chain recombines TRBV30 with TRBJ1-1; no clear D gene. The CDR3 is 11 amino acids. Germline CDR1 is GTSNPN and CDR2 is SVGIG (reference sequence). The germline V and J ends were trimmed by 2 bases and 9 bases, with 10 bases remaining between them. CDR3 in amino acids: CAWSSGRQAFF. In nucleotides, the CDR3 is TGTGCCTGGAGTAGCGGGAGACAAGCTTTCTTT.

This clone was seen a single time. This rearrangement joins TRBV7-3 to TRBJ2-7; no clear D. CDR3 length equals 13 residues. Germline V gene lookup returns CDR1 SGHTA and CDR2 FQGTGA. The V end lost 8 bases, the J end lost 2 bases, and 13 bases lay between the germline ends. Here the CDR3 reads CASGAAPPYEQYF. The DNA for the CDR3 is TGTGCCAGCGGCGCGGCCCCCCCCTACGAGCAGTACTTC.

The chain is built from TRBV28 and TRBJ2-7; 11 bases align to TRBD1. Germline V gives CDR1 MDHEN, CDR2 SYDVKM. This CDR3 contains 17 residues. With 7 bases clipped from V and 9 bases from J, the junction kept 20 bases outside the gene matches. CDR3 in amino acids: CASKGQGVPHSLIGQYF. DNA of the CDR3: TGTGCCAGCAAGGGACAGGGGGTTCCCCACTCGCTAATAGGGCAGTACTTC.

V usage is TRBV5-1 and J usage is TRBJ1-1, with D unclear. Germline values: CDR1 SGHRS, CDR2 YFSETQ. V was cut by 2 bases and J by 0 bases, with 14 bases left in between. This CDR3 contains 16 residues. The CDR3 coding sequence is TGCGCCAGCAGCTTACAGAGCTCCAAAATGAACACTGAAGCTTTCTTT. The encoded protein is CASSLQSSKMNTEAFF.

The chain has TRBV10-2 and TRBJ1-1; D not certain. Germline CDR1 is WSHSY and CDR2 is SAAADI. This CDR3 spans 10 amino acids. Trimming pared 11 bases from V and 6 bases from J, leaving 10 bases between. CDR3 loop: CACNFPEAFF. CDR3 sequence (DNA): TGCGCCTGTAATTTCCCTGAAGCTTTCTTT.

The gene calls are TRBV5-1 and TRBJ1-1, with 11 bases identical to TRBD1. The length of the CDR3 is 17 residues. Germline CDR1 reads SGHRS; CDR2 reads YFSETQ. Losses at the gene ends were 7 bases for V and 0 bases for J; bases not matched to a gene: 11. The DNA for the CDR3 is TGCGCCAGCGGAGTGGGTTGGGACAGGGGGATGAACACTGAAGCTTTCTTT. Translating gives CASGVGWDRGMNTEAFF.

The V call is TRBV5-4, the J call TRBJ2-2; 10 bases are shared with TRBD1. The germline V gene has CDR1 SGHNT and CDR2 YYREEE (reference sequence). The junction had 4 bases not matched to a gene; V was cut back by 4 bases and J by 4 bases. CDR3 size: 15 residues. The CDR3 DNA is TGTGCCAGCAGCCACCGGGACAGGGGCACCGGGGAGCTGTTTTTT. Protein product: CASSHRDRGTGELFF.

The chain combines TRBV4-2 with TRBJ2-5; TRBD2 is a possible D gene (6 bases). CDR3 length equals 16 residues. Trimming stripped 0 bases from V and 4 bases from J, with 15 bases between. Germline V lookup: CDR1 LGHNA, CDR2 YNFKEQ. For the CDR3, the DNA is TGTGCCAGCAGCCAAGATGGGCGGGGACCGGGAGAGACCCAGTACTTC. Its protein is CASSQDGRGPGETQYF.